This T cell receptor (beta chain) was observed in a study of T cells after somatic rescue of genetic block. The protocol was immunoSEQ multiplex PCR, while the TCRdb copy is restricted to in-frame clones and leaves out a portion. Found here are 13,000 to 15,000 clones, 71% of them singletons; the top ten hold around 30%. V lost 5 bases to trimming and J lost 3 bases; unmatched junction nucleotides: 14. The CDR3 runs to 17 residues. Looked up from germline, CDR1 is MNHEY and CDR2 is SMNVEV (reference sequence). The sequenced material came from peripheral blood mononuclear cells (PBMCs). The chain links TRBV27 to TRBJ1-2, with 8 bases lining up with TRBD1. The sequence derives from a man in his late teens or twenties. The CDR3 sequence is CASSPRDRSPVYYGYTF. Written as DNA, the CDR3 is TGTGCCAGCAGTCCCCGGGACAGGTCCCCGGTATACTATGGCTACACCTTC.